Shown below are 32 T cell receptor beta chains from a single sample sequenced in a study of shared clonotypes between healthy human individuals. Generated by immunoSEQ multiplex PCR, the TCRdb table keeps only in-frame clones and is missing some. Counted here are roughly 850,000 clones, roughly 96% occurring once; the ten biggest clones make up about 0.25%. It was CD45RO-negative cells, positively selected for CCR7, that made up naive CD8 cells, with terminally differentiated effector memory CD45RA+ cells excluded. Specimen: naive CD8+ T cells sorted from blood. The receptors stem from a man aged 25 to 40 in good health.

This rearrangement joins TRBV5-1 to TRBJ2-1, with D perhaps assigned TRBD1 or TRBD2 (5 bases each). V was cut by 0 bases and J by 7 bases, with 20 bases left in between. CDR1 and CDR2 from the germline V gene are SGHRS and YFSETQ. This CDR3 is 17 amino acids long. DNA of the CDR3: TGCGCCAGCAGCTTGGTGTTGGGGACCTCCGAGACGAATGAGCAGTTCTTC. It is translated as CASSLVLGTSETNEQFF.

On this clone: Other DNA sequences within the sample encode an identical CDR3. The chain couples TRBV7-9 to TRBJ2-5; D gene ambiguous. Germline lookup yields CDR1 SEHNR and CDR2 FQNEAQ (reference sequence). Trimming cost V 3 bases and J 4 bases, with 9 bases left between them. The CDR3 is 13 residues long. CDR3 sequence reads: CASSLGGRETQYF. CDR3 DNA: TGTGCCAGCAGCTTGGGTGGAAGAGAGACCCAGTACTTC.

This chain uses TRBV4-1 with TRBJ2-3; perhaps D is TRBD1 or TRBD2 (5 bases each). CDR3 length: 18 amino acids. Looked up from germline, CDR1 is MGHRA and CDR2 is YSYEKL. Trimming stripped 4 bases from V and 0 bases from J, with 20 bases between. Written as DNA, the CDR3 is TGCGCCAGCAGCCCCGAGGGCAGCTCTGGGGGAAGCACAGATACGCAGTATTTT. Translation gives CASSPEGSSGGSTDTQYF.

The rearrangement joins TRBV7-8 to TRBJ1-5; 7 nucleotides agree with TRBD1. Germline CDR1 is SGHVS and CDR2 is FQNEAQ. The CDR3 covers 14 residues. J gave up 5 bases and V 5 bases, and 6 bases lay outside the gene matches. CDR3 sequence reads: CASSPGDRYQPQHF. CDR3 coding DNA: TGTGCCAGCAGCCCGGGGGACAGATATCAGCCCCAGCATTTT.

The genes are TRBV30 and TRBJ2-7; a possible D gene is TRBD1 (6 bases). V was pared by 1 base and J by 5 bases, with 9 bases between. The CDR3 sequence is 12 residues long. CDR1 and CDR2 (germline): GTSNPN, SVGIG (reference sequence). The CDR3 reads CAWSEQGDEQYF. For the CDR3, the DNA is TGTGCCTGGAGTGAACAGGGTGACGAGCAGTACTTC.

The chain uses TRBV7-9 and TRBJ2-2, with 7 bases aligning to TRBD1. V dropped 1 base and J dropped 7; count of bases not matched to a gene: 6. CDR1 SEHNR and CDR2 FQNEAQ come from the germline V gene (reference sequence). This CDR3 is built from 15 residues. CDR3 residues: CASSLGQGNVGELFF. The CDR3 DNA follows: TGTGCCAGCAGCTTAGGACAGGGTAACGTCGGGGAGCTGTTTTTT. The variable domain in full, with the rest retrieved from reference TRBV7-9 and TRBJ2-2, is DTGVSQNPRHKITKRGQNVTFRCDPISEHNRLYWYRQTLGQGPEFLTYFQNEAQLEKSRLLSDRFSAERPKGSFSTLEIQRTEQGDSAMYLCASSLGQGNVGELFFGEGSRLTVL.

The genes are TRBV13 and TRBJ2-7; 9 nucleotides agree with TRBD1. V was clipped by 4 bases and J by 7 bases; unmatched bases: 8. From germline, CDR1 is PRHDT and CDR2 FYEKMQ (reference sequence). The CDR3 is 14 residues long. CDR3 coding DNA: TGTGCCAGCAGCTCGGGACAGGGATTTGGGGAGCAGTACTTC. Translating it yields CASSSGQGFGEQYF. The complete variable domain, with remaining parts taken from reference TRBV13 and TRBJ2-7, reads AAGVIQSPRHLIKEKRETATLKCYPIPRHDTVYWYQQGPGQDPQFLISFYEKMQSDKGSIPDRFSAQQFSDYHSELNMSSLELGDSALYFCASSSGQGFGEQYFGPGTRLTVT.

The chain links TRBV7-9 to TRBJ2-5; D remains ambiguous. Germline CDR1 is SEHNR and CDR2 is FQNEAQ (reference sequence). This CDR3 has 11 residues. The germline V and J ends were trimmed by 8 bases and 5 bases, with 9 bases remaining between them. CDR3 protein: CASVLQETQYF. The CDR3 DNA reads TGTGCCAGCGTCCTACAGGAGACCCAGTACTTC.

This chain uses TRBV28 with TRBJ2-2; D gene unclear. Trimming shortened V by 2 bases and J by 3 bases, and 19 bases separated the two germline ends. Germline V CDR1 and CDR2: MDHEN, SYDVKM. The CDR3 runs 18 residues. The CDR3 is CASSLPYRGPKYTGELFF. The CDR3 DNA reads TGTGCCAGCAGTTTACCCTATAGAGGCCCCAAATACACCGGGGAGCTGTTTTTT.

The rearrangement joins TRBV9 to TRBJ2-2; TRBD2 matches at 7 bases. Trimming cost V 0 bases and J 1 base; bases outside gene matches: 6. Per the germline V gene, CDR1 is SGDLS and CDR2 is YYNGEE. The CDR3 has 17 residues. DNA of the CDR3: TGTGCCAGCAGCGTAGCTCGGGCTAGCGGGAACACCGGGGAGCTGTTTTTT. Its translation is CASSVARASGNTGELFF. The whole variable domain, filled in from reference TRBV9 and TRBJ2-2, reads DSGVTQTPKHLITATGQRVTLRCSPRSGDLSVYWYQQSLDQGLQFLIQYYNGEERAKGNILERFSAQQFPDLHSELNLSSLELGDSALYFCASSVARASGNTGELFFGEGSRLTVL.

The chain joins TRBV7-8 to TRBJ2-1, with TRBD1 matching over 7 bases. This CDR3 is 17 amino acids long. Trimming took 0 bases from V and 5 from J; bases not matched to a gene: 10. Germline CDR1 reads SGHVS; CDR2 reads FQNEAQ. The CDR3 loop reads CASSLALQGDGHNEQFF. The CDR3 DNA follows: TGTGCCAGCAGCTTAGCCCTCCAGGGGGACGGCCACAATGAGCAGTTCTTC.

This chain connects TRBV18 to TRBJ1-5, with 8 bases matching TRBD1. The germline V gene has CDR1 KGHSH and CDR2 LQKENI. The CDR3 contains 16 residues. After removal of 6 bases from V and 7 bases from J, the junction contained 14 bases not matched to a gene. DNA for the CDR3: TGTGCCAGCTCTGAAGTAGGACAGGGACGGAGACAGCCCCAGCATTTT. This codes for CASSEVGQGRRQPQHF. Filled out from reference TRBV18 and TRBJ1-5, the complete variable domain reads NAGVMQNPRHLVRRRGQEARLRCSPMKGHSHVYWYRQLPEEGLKFMVYLQKENIIDESGMPKERFSAEFPKEGPSILRIQQVVRGDSAAYFCASSEVGQGRRQPQHFGDGTRLSIL.

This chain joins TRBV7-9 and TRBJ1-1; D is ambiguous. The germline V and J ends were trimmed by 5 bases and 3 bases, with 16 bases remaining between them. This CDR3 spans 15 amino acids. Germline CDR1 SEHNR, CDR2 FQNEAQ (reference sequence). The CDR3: CASSPSHRGDTEAFF. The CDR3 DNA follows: TGTGCCAGCAGCCCTTCCCATCGGGGAGACACTGAAGCTTTCTTT.

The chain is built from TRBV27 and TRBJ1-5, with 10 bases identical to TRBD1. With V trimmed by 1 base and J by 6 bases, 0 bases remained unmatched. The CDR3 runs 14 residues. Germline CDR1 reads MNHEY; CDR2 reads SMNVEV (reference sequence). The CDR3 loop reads CASSLWTGGQPQHF. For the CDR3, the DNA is TGTGCCAGCAGTTTATGGACAGGGGGTCAGCCCCAGCATTTT.

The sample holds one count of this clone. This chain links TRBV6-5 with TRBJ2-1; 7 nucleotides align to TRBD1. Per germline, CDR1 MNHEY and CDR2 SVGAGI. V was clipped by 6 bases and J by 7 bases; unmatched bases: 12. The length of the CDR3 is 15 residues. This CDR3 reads CASRRTGDPKNEQFF. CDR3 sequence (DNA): TGTGCCAGCAGGAGAACAGGGGACCCTAAGAATGAGCAGTTCTTC.

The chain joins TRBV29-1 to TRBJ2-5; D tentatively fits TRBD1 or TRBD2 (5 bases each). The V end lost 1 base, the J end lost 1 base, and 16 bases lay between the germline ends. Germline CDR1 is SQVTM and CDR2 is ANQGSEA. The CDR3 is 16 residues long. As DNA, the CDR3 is TGCAGCGTTGAAGTAGGAGGCAGGGAGCCCCAAGAGACCCAGTACTTC. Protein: CSVEVGGREPQETQYF.

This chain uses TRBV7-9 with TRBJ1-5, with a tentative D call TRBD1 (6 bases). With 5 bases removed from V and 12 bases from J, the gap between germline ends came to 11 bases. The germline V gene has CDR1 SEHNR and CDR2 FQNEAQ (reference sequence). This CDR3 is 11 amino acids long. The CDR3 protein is CASSERDIQHF. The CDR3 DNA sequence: TGTGCCAGCAGCGAGCGGGACATCCAGCATTTT. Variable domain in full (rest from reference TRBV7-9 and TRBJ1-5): DTGVSQNPRHKITKRGQNVTFRCDPISEHNRLYWYRQTLGQGPEFLTYFQNEAQLEKSRLLSDRFSAERPKGSFSTLEIQRTEQGDSAMYLCASSERDIQHFGDGTRLSIL.

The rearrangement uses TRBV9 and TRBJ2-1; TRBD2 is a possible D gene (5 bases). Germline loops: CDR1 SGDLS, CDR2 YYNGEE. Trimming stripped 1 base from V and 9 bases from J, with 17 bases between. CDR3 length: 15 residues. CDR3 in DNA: TGTGCCAGCAGCGTACGCCTAGCTTCCGTCGGTGAGCAGTTCTTC. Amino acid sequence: CASSVRLASVGEQFF.

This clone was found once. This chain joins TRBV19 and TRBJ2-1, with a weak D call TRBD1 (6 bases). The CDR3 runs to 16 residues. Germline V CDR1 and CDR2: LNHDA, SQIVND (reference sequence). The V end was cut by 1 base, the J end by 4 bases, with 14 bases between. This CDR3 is CASSIGTVPGYNEQFF. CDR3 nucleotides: TGTGCCAGTAGTATAGGGACAGTGCCCGGATACAATGAGCAGTTCTTC.

This CDR3 is CASSLDQGGQEETQYF. CDR3 sequence (DNA): TGTGCCAGCAGCTTAGATCAGGGAGGGCAAGAAGAGACCCAGTACTTC. The V call is TRBV11-2, the J call TRBJ2-5; 7 bases are a match to TRBD2. The CDR3 length is 16 residues. The germline V gene encodes CDR1 SGHAT and CDR2 FQNNGV. V was pared by 0 bases and J by 3 bases, with 7 bases of the junction left unmatched.

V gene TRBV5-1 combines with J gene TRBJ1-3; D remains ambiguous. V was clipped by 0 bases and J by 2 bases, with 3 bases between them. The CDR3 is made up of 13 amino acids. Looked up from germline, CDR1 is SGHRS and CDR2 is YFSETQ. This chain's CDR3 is CASSLGPGNTIYF. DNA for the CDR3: TGCGCCAGCAGCTTGGGGCCTGGAAACACCATATATTTT.

The CDR3 DNA is TGTGCCAGCAAAGGGACTAACTACAATGAGCAGTTCTTC. Its translation is CASKGTNYNEQFF. This chain links TRBV5-6 with TRBJ2-1; 7 nucleotides agree with TRBD2. Germline values: CDR1 SGHDT, CDR2 YYEEEE. The CDR3 loop spans 13 amino acids. Trimming cost V 6 bases and J 3 bases; bases outside gene matches: 3.

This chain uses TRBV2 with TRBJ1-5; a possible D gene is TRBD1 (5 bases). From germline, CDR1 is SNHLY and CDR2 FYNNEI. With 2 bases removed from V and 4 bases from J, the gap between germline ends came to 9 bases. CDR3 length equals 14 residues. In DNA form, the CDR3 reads TGTGCCAGCAGTGAATTTGGGGCTAATCAGCCCCAGCATTTT. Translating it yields CASSEFGANQPQHF.

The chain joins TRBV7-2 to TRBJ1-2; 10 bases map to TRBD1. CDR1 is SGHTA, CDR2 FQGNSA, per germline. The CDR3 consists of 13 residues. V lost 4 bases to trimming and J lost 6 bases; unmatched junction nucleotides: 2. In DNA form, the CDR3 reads TGTGCCAGCAGCTATGACAGGGGGCATGGCTACACCTTC. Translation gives CASSYDRGHGYTF.

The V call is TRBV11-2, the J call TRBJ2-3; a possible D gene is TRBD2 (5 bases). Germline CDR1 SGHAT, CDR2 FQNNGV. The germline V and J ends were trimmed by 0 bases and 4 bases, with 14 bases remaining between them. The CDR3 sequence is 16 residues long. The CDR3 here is CASSLDGLEGPDTQYF. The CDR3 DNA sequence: TGTGCCAGCAGCTTAGATGGATTAGAGGGCCCAGATACGCAGTATTTT.

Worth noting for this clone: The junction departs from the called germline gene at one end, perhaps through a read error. For the CDR3, the DNA is TGTGCCAGCTCATCCCGGGACCCCCAGGCTAATGAAAAACTGCTTTTT. Protein product: CASSSRDPQANEKLLF. The chain has TRBV18 and TRBJ1-4, with D possibly being TRBD1 (5 bases). From germline, CDR1 is KGHSH and CDR2 LQKENI. CDR3 size: 16 residues.

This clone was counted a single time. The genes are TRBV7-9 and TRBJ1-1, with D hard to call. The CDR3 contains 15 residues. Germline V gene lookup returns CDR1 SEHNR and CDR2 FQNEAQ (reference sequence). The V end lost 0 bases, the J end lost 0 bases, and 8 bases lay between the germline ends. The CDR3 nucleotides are TGTGCCAGCAGCTTAGCAGTGGGCATGAACACTGAAGCTTTCTTT. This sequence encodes CASSLAVGMNTEAFF.

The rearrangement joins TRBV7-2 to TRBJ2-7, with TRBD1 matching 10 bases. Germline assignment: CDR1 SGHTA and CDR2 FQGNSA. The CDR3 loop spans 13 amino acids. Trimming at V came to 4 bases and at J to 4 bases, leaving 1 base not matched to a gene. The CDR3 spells CASSWGQGYEQYF. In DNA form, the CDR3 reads TGTGCCAGCAGCTGGGGACAGGGGTACGAGCAGTACTTC.

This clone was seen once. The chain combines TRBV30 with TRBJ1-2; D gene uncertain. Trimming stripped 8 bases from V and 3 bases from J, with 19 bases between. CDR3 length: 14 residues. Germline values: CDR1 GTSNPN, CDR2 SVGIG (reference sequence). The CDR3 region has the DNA TGTGCCGTTTTCGCACGGGTTAATGACTATGGCTACACCTTC. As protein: CAVFARVNDYGYTF. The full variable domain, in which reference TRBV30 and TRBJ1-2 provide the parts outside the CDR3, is SQTIHQWPATLVQPVGSPLSLECTVEGTSNPNLYWYRQAAGRGLQLLFYSVGIGQISSEVPQNLSASRPQDRQFILSSKKLLLSDSGFYLCAVFARVNDYGYTFGSGTRLTVV.

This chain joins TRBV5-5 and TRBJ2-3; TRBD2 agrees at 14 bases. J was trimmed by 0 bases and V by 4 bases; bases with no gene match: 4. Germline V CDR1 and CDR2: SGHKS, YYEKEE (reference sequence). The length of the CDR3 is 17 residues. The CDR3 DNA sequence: TGTGCCAGCAGCGTGACTAGCGGGAGGGTAAGCACAGATACGCAGTATTTT. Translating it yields CASSVTSGRVSTDTQYF.

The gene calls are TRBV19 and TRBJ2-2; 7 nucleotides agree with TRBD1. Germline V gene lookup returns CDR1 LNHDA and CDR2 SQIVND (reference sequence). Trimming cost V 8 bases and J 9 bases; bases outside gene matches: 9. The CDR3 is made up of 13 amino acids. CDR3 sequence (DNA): TGTGCCAGTGGGGACAGTTATAATCGGGAGCTGTTTTTT. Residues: CASGDSYNRELFF.

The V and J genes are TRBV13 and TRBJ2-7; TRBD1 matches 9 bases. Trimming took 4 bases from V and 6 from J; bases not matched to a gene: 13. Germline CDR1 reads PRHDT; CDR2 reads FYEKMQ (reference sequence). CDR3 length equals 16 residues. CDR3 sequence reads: CASSSTPGQGSTEQYF. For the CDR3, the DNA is TGTGCCAGCAGCTCGACGCCGGGACAGGGCAGTACCGAGCAGTACTTC. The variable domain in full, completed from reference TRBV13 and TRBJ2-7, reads AAGVIQSPRHLIKEKRETATLKCYPIPRHDTVYWYQQGPGQDPQFLISFYEKMQSDKGSIPDRFSAQQFSDYHSELNMSSLELGDSALYFCASSSTPGQGSTEQYFGPGTRLTVT.